These 14 T cell receptor beta chains originate from one sample sequenced in a study of T-cell reconstitution after alpha-beta-depleted transplantation in children. Unique molecular identifiers were incorporated when the TCRbeta library was constructed. From the PCR reads, TCRdb called clonotypes with MiXCR, one entry per CDR3 protein. The repertoire holds hundreds of thousands of distinct CDR3 sequences, with around 12% as singletons. Sequencing used PBMCs from the stem cell graft donor, obtained from the stem cell graft. These receptor sequences come from a human donor who donated a stem cell graft to a child with combined immunodeficiency.

This clonotype was seen a handful of times. V usage is TRBV20-1 and J usage is TRBJ1-1; D perhaps matches TRBD1 (5 bases). V was cut by 3 bases and J by 2 bases, with 13 bases left in between. The CDR3 consists of 14 residues. Germline assignment: CDR1 DFQATT and CDR2 SNEGSKA (reference sequence). The CDR3 DNA reads TGCAGTGCTAGGAGGGGAGCAGGAAACACTGAAGCTTTCTTT. It yields the protein CSARRGAGNTEAFF.

The chain carries TRBV5-1 and TRBJ2-3; D might be TRBD2 (5 bases). V was shortened by 4 bases and J by 4 bases, with 13 bases between the two germline ends. The CDR3 has 14 amino acids. Looked up from germline, CDR1 is SGHRS and CDR2 is YFSETQ. CDR3 residues: CASSPRGPADTQYF. CDR3 bases: TGCGCCAGCAGCCCACGGGGTCCCGCAGATACGCAGTATTTT.

The chain couples TRBV20-1 to TRBJ2-1; 12 bases agree with TRBD2. The CDR3 consists of 17 residues. CDR1 is DFQATT and CDR2 is SNEGSKA in the germline V gene (reference sequence). The trim removed 1 base at V and 0 bases at J, leaving 4 bases unmatched. This CDR3 is CSARGLAGGSSYNEQFF. Here the CDR3 DNA reads TGCAGTGCTAGAGGGCTAGCGGGGGGGAGCTCCTACAATGAGCAGTTCTTC.

The gene calls are TRBV7-9 and TRBJ2-5, with D hard to call. The CDR3 consists of 12 residues. Germline assignment: CDR1 SEHNR and CDR2 FQNEAQ (reference sequence). Trimming took 4 bases from V and 2 from J, leaving 5 bases between them. The chain's CDR3 is CASSSPQETQYF. DNA for the CDR3: TGTGCCAGCAGCTCGCCTCAAGAGACCCAGTACTTC.

This clonotype has at least ten counts. This chain uses TRBV24-1 with TRBJ2-1, with 9 bases fitting TRBD1. This CDR3 comprises 15 residues. The germline gives CDR1 KGHDR, CDR2 SFDVKD. J lost 9 bases, V lost 7 bases, and 12 bases had no gene match. CDR3 coding DNA: TGTGCCACCAGCCGGGTAACAGGGGGCGAAGGTGAGCAGTTCTTC. It translates to CATSRVTGGEGEQFF.

This clonotype was recorded many times. V gene TRBV29-1 combines with J gene TRBJ2-1, with unresolved D. The CDR3 spans 10 residues. Germline V lookup: CDR1 SQVTM, CDR2 ANQGSEA. V was pared by 3 bases and J by 7 bases, with 4 bases between. The CDR3 protein is CSVDLNEQFF. The CDR3 DNA sequence: TGCAGCGTTGACCTGAATGAGCAGTTCTTC.

This clonotype was seen repeatedly, ten times or more. The chain couples TRBV12-3 or TRBV12-4 to TRBJ2-7; TRBD1 might be the D (5 bases). The CDR3 consists of 11 residues. The V end was cut by 5 bases, the J end by 5 bases, with 7 bases between. The CDR3 loop reads CASSETDEQYF. The CDR3 region has the DNA TGTGCCAGCAGTGAGACAGACGAGCAGTACTTC.

This clonotype showed up just a few times. The genes are TRBV5-1 and TRBJ2-7; possible D gene TRBD1, 6 bases. The CDR3 has 14 amino acids. V lost 2 bases, J lost 5 bases, and 14 bases lay in between. CDR1 and CDR2 from the germline V gene are SGHRS and YFSETQ. The CDR3 DNA reads TGCGCCAGCAGCTTCGGGGTCAGGGGAAACGAGCAGTACTTC. It translates to CASSFGVRGNEQYF.

The chain links TRBV7-9 to TRBJ1-1; D is perhaps TRBD1 (6 bases). The CDR3 contains 16 residues. CDR1 SEHNR and CDR2 FQNEAQ come from the germline V gene (reference sequence). Trimming took off 5 bases at V and 1 base at J, with 17 bases between the two ends. The CDR3 DNA reads as TGTGCCAGCAGCCCTAGTACAGGGCCGAAGAACACTGAAGCTTTCTTT. It translates to CASSPSTGPKNTEAFF.

The J gene is TRBJ1-2, the V gene TRBV7-2; D is unclear. Trimming left V 5 bases short and J 4 bases short, with 11 bases between. Germline lookup yields CDR1 SGHTA and CDR2 FQGNSA. This CDR3 is built from 13 residues. The DNA for the CDR3 is TGTGCCAGCAGCCCCGATCCCCTCTATGGCTACACCTTC. Its protein is CASSPDPLYGYTF.

CDR3 in amino acids: CASGPGGLSYNEQFF. CDR3 coding DNA: TGTGCCAGCGGCCCCGGGGGGCTCTCCTACAATGAGCAGTTCTTC. This chain joins TRBV5-2 and TRBJ2-1; the table's TRBD1 call for D was not verified on the DNA. TRBV5-2 is assigned pseudogene status. The CDR3 runs 15 residues.

This clonotype was counted only a few times. The V and J genes are TRBV9 and TRBJ2-7, with TRBD1 matching over 9 bases. V lost 0 bases, J lost 4 bases, and 11 bases stayed unmatched. The CDR3 runs 17 residues. Germline V gives CDR1 SGDLS, CDR2 YYNGEE. CDR3 in amino acids: CASSVDGGTGKFYEQYF. The CDR3 nucleotides are TGTGCCAGCAGCGTAGACGGGGGGACAGGGAAATTTTACGAGCAGTACTTC.

The chain joins TRBV7-8 to TRBJ1-6, with D hard to call. Per the germline V gene, CDR1 is SGHVS and CDR2 is FQNEAQ. CDR3 length: 14 amino acids. V lost 8 bases to trimming and J lost 4 bases, with 12 bases between them. Written as DNA, the CDR3 is TGTGCCAGCGGCCCAAGGGATTATAATTCACCCCTCCACTTT. Amino acid sequence: CASGPRDYNSPLHF. Supplemented by reference TRBV7-8 and TRBJ1-6, the full variable domain reads GAGVSQSPRYKVAKRGQDVALRCDPISGHVSLFWYQQALGQGPEFLTYFQNEAQLDKSGLPSDRFFAERPEGSVSTLKIQRTQQEDSAVYLCASGPRDYNSPLHFGNGTRLTVT.

This clonotype occurred a few times. CDR3 nucleotide sequence: TGTGCCAGCAGCTTAGCTAAGACGAATGAGCAGTTCTTC. It encodes CASSLAKTNEQFF. V gene TRBV7-9 combines with J gene TRBJ2-1; D gene uncertain. Trimming cost V 0 bases and J 7 bases, with 7 bases left between them. Germline lookup yields CDR1 SEHNR and CDR2 FQNEAQ (reference sequence). The CDR3 is made up of 13 amino acids.